The entry that follows covers one T cell receptor beta chain sequence. The CDR3 is 12 amino acids. Trimming took off 11 bases at V and 6 bases at J, with 17 bases between the two ends. The germline CDR1 and CDR2 sequences are SEHNR and FQNEAQ (reference sequence). The record originates from a study of early T cells in non-severe SARS-CoV-2 infection. In TCRdb, the 5' RACE reads were re-called with MiXCR into one record per CDR3 protein. The repertoire holds about 90,000 distinct CDR3 sequences, with less than 15% as singletons. The source was whole blood, collected at baseline. This chain links TRBV7-9 with TRBJ2-7, with TRBD2 as a possible D gene (6 bases). This clonotype was obtained from an adult who was a healthcare worker with PCR-confirmed SARS-CoV-2 infection or an uninfected control (not recorded which). CDR3 amino acids: CAGGTALFEQYF. The CDR3, as DNA: TGTGCCGGCGGGACCGCTCTCTTCGAGCAGTACTTC. Variable domain in full (rest from reference TRBV7-9 and TRBJ2-7): DTGVSQNPRHKITKRGQNVTFRCDPISEHNRLYWYRQTLGQGPEFLTYFQNEAQLEKSRLLSDRFSAERPKGSFSTLEIQRTEQGDSAMYLCAGGTALFEQYFGPGTRLTVT.